This T cell receptor (beta chain) appears in the sequencing data of a study of T cells in Graves' hyperthyroidism and ophthalmopathy. Study-level findings and limits: Blood also held most thyroid clonotypes expanded beyond 0.001.

TCR beta CDR3 sequences were amplified from RNA transcripts. The TCR CDR3 first-round RT-PCR relied on the HTBI primer set. MiXCR was run by TCRdb on the multiplex PCR reads, yielding one entry per CDR3 protein. Here the sample spans approximately 590,000 distinct CDR3 sequences, around 16% being singletons. In germline, CDR1 is LNHDA, CDR2 SQIVND (reference sequence). Trimming at V came to 10 bases and at J to 5 bases, leaving 8 bases not matched to a gene. CDR3 length: 13 amino acids. Diagnosis rested on symptoms, serum thyroxine and TRAb, thyroid ultrasound, and orbital computed tomography. As regards this clonotype: The antigen is not known.

The rearrangement uses TRBV19 and TRBJ1-1, with 9 bases identical to TRBD1. Sample: blood. The sequence came from a woman aged 25 to 39 with Graves' hyperthyroidism. The CDR3 region has the DNA TGTGCCATTCGGGACAGGGCGGGGACTGAAGCTTTCTTT. This codes for CAIRDRAGTEAFF.